These T cell receptor beta chains were read from a single sample in a study of T cells after yellow fever vaccination. TCRdb re-called the 5' RACE reads through MiXCR, storing one row per CDR3 protein. Here the sample spans 450,000 to 550,000 distinct CDR3 sequences, less than 25% being singletons. Specimen: PBMCs, collected roughly 20 days after the first yellow fever vaccination. These receptors all stem from a man aged 18 to 29 who received the YFV17D yellow fever vaccine. The CDR3 runs from the conserved cysteine through the conserved F or W. The order of the fields is V gene, clone size, D gene, J gene, CDR3 protein, CDR3 DNA. D genes are given only for firm matches. A clone size is listed for some rows: how often the clone was seen (once, few, many), or a class if it is expanded.

TRBV20-1	-	-	TRBJ2-1	CSARFIGRQYNEQFF	TGCAGTGCTAGGTTTATCGGGCGACAGTACAATGAGCAGTTCTTC
TRBV18	-	-	TRBJ2-1	CASSPDNEQFF	TGTGCCAGCTCACCTGACAATGAGCAGTTCTTC
TRBV7-8	few	-	TRBJ1-4	CASSLDSGWNEKLFF	TGTGCCAGCAGCTTAGATTCAGGGTGGAATGAAAAACTGTTTTTT
TRBV6-1	-	-	TRBJ2-1	CASSEAGSYNEQFF	TGTGCCAGCAGTGAAGCGGGCAGCTACAATGAGCAGTTCTTC
TRBV5-1	few	TRBD2	TRBJ2-7	CASSPGGGGDYEQYF	TGCGCCAGCAGCCCCGGCGGGGGAGGGGACTACGAGCAGTACTTC
TRBV11-2	few	-	TRBJ2-2	CASSYDWRGRGVTGELFF	TGTGCCAGCAGCTACGACTGGAGGGGGCGCGGGGTCACCGGGGAGCTGTTTTTT
TRBV9	-	TRBD2	TRBJ2-4	CASARQGGDIQYF	TGTGCCAGCGCCCGGCAGGGAGGGGACATTCAGTACTTC
TRBV5-1	few	TRBD2	TRBJ2-7	CASSALLAGGLEQYF	TGCGCCAGCAGCGCTTTACTAGCGGGGGGGCTCGAGCAGTACTTC
TRBV7-3	-	TRBD2	TRBJ2-3	CASSSTSGGVADTQYF	TGTGCCAGCAGCTCGACTAGCGGGGGGGTGGCAGATACGCAGTATTTT
TRBV12-3/TRBV12-4	-	-	TRBJ1-1	CASSLGRGDEAFF	TGTGCCAGCAGTTTGGGCAGGGGCGATGAAGCTTTCTTT
TRBV7-2	many	-	TRBJ2-5	CASSLDQETQYF	TGTGCCAGCAGCCTCGATCAAGAGACCCAGTACTTC
TRBV6-1	-	-	TRBJ2-3	CASSAGGTLPTDTQYF	TGTGCCAGCAGTGCCGGCGGAACCCTTCCCACAGATACGCAGTATTTT
TRBV12-3/TRBV12-4	few	-	TRBJ1-4	CASRWTDNEKLFF	TGTGCCAGCAGGTGGACAGATAATGAAAAACTGTTTTTT
TRBV12-5	-	-	TRBJ1-6	CASASPRENNSPLHF	TGTGCTAGTGCCTCTCCCAGGGAGAATAATTCACCCCTCCACTTT
TRBV7-2	few	-	TRBJ2-7	CASSSEPGPPLGEQYF	TGTGCCAGCAGCTCGGAACCGGGACCTCCACTGGGGGAGCAGTACTTC
TRBV7-3	few	TRBD2	TRBJ2-1	CASSLSPIAGGSYNEQFF	TGTGCCAGCAGCTTAAGCCCTATAGCGGGGGGATCCTACAATGAGCAGTTCTTC
TRBV10-1	few	-	TRBJ2-7	CASSESWTDYEQYF	TGCGCCAGCAGTGAGTCTTGGACAGATTACGAGCAGTACTTC
TRBV7-9	few	TRBD1	TRBJ2-7	CASSLTGTGGGEQYF	TGTGCCAGCAGCTTAACCGGGACAGGGGGTGGGGAGCAGTACTTC
TRBV12-3/TRBV12-4	few	-	TRBJ1-5	CASSALAGGPGGNQPQHF	TGTGCCAGCAGCGCTCTTGCGGGGGGGCCGGGGGGCAATCAGCCCCAGCATTTT